This entry features one T cell receptor (beta chain) sequence. Its antigen remains unknown. V lost 4 bases to trimming and J lost 5 bases, with 14 bases between them. This CDR3 comprises 14 residues. Per the germline V gene, CDR1 is SGHTA and CDR2 is FQGNSA. With 60 Vbeta and 13 Jbeta primers, the PCR was carried out. The protocol was immunoSEQ multiplex PCR, while the TCRdb copy is restricted to in-frame clones and leaves out a portion. The table has 150,000 to 200,000 clones, 68% seen once. This sample is part of a study of cytomegalovirus exposure and HLA in healthy donors. Study details: Genetic ancestry analysis placed over 65% of the 398 donors that were genotyped in the Caucasian-associated cluster.

Whole-study findings and limits: Presence/absence analyses treated sequencing depth as roughly uniform across donors. The study recorded over 150 TCR beta chains that were cytomegalovirus-associated. The CMV antigen specificity of a few CMV-associated chains was confirmed through in vitro analysis.

The source material was PBMCs. The rearrangement uses TRBV7-2 and TRBJ1-2; TRBD1 might be the D (5 bases). The clonotype originates from a man aged 30 to 39 in good health and CMV-seropositive. CDR3 nucleotides: TGTGCCAGCAGCTCGTCCCAACAGGCATATGGCTACACCTTC. It codes for CASSSSQQAYGYTF.